Reported below is one T cell receptor beta chain. Libraries were prepared by immunoSEQ multiplex PCR; TCRdb keeps only in-frame clonotypes and omits some of them. The data show more than 30,000 clones, approximately 40% seen once. Specified time point: after neoadjuvant nivolumab, at surgical resection. Trimming cost V 3 bases and J 9 bases, with 15 bases left between them. CDR1 and CDR2 (germline): LNHDA, SQIVND (reference sequence). This CDR3 region has 14 residues. The sample originates from a study of neoadjuvant anti-PD-1 for oral cavity cancer. The genes are TRBV19 and TRBJ1-5, with D possibly matching TRBD1 (5 bases). Sequencing used tumor tissue, obtained after nivolumab (anti-PD-1) treatment. The TCR comes from a person between 40 and 85 years old with oral cavity squamous cell carcinoma. The CDR3 DNA is TGTGCCAGTAGTATTACAGGACTGGATGGGCCCCAGCATTTT. This codes for CASSITGLDGPQHF.